These 29 T cell receptor beta chains originate from one sample sequenced in a study of T-cell reconstitution after alpha-beta-depleted transplantation in children. Researchers prepared the TCRbeta library using unique molecular identifiers, the study reports. TCRdb redid the calling of the PCR reads with MiXCR, one entry per CDR3 protein. The sample contains some 600,000 distinct CDR3 sequences, around a sixth of which appear only once. The sequencing used PBMCs from the stem cell graft donor, collected from the stem cell graft. These receptors were obtained from a human donor who donated a stem cell graft to a child with acute myeloid leukemia.

This clonotype showed up just a few times. The V gene is TRBV12-3 or TRBV12-4, the J gene TRBJ2-7; 8 bases align to TRBD1. Germline trimming cut 5 bases from V and 0 bases from J; bases unmatched to any gene: 12. This CDR3 contains 17 residues. The CDR3 DNA sequence: TGTGCCAGCAGTCCCTTCCTACAGGGGGAAAGCTCCTACGAGCAGTACTTC. Translated: CASSPFLQGESSYEQYF.

This clonotype came up a few times. The chain links TRBV5-1 to TRBJ2-2; D is undetermined. Germline-derived CDR1 and CDR2 are SGHRS and YFSETQ. This CDR3 spans 16 amino acids. V gave up 0 bases and J gave up 7 bases, with 16 bases separating them. CDR3 amino acids: CASSLGSLGRSGELFF. CDR3 nucleotides: TGCGCCAGCAGCTTGGGTTCTCTGGGCCGAAGCGGGGAGCTGTTTTTT.

The chain carries TRBV5-1 and TRBJ1-1; a possible D gene is TRBD1 (5 bases). V dropped 0 bases and J dropped 1 base, with 10 bases sitting between them. This CDR3 is built from 15 residues. Looked up from germline, CDR1 is SGHRS and CDR2 is YFSETQ. The CDR3, as DNA: TGCGCCAGCAGCTTGGCCCAGGGTGAGAACACTGAAGCTTTCTTT. Translating it yields CASSLAQGENTEAFF. Supplemented by reference TRBV5-1 and TRBJ1-1, the full variable domain reads KAGVTQTPRYLIKTRGQQVTLSCSPISGHRSVSWYQQTPGQGLQFLFEYFSETQRNKGNFPGRFSGRQFSNSRSEMNVSTLELGDSALYLCASSLAQGENTEAFFGQGTRLTVV.

This clonotype was seen repeatedly, ten times or more. This sequence joins TRBV29-1 and TRBJ1-1; D is possibly TRBD1 (5 bases). This CDR3 region has 10 residues. Germline V gene data show CDR1 as SQVTM and CDR2 as ANQGSEA. Trimming left V 4 bases short and J 8 bases short, with 8 bases between. The CDR3 DNA is TGCAGCGTTGTGCGGGGGGAAGCTTTCTTT. Amino acid sequence: CSVVRGEAFF. The entire variable domain, with the rest obtained from reference TRBV29-1 and TRBJ1-1, is as follows: SAVISQKPSRDICQRGTSLTIQCQVDSQVTMMFWYRQQPGQSLTLIATANQGSEATYESGFVIDKFPISRPNLTFSTLTVSNMSPEDSSIYLCSVVRGEAFFGQGTRLTVV.

Written as DNA, the CDR3 is TGCGCCAGCAGCCAAATCCTTACTCCCGGCGCACCTTACGAGCAGTACTTC. It yields the protein CASSQILTPGAPYEQYF. The chain uses TRBV4-3 and TRBJ2-7; no clear D gene. The germline V gene has CDR1 LGHNA and CDR2 YSLEER. The CDR3 covers 17 residues. V lost 2 bases to trimming and J lost 4 bases, with 21 bases between them.

This clonotype was detected only a few times. The chain recombines TRBV11-2 with TRBJ2-1; D is uncertain. The germline V gene has CDR1 SGHAT and CDR2 FQNNGV. CDR3 size: 13 residues. The V end lost 4 bases, the J end lost 8 bases, and 12 bases lay between the germline ends. CDR3 amino acids: CASSYRQSDEQFF. CDR3 nucleotide sequence: TGTGCCAGCAGCTACCGTCAGTCGGATGAGCAGTTCTTC.

The sample holds a few counts of this clonotype. J is TRBJ2-2 and V is TRBV7-2; possibly TRBD1 or TRBD2 for D (5 bases each). This CDR3 spans 13 amino acids. Germline CDR1 is SGHTA and CDR2 is FQGNSA. Between the trimmed V and J ends, which lost 8 bases and 11 bases, there was a span of 18 bases. Written as DNA, the CDR3 is TGTGCCAGCGCCAGCCCCGGGGCGCGCGAGCTGTTTTTT. This codes for CASASPGARELFF.

A remark on this clonotype: A much bigger clone sits one base away, suggesting this may be a read error. The chain combines TRBV25-1 with TRBJ2-1; 9 bases match TRBD2. V lost 5 bases to trimming and J lost 4 bases; unmatched junction nucleotides: 9. The germline V gene encodes CDR1 MGHDK and CDR2 SYGVNS. This CDR3 is 16 amino acids long. CDR3 sequence reads: CASSRLSGGKYNEQFF. The CDR3 DNA is TGTGCCAGCAGTCGCCTCAGCGGGGGGAAGTACAATGAGCAGTTCTTC. Supplemented by reference TRBV25-1 and TRBJ2-1, the full variable domain reads EADIYQTPRYLVIGTGKKITLECSQTMGHDKMYWYQQDPGMELHLIHYSYGVNSTEKGDLSSESTVSRIRTEHFPLTLESARPSHTSQYLCASSRLSGGKYNEQFFGPGTRLTVL.

The table lists this clonotype with a few counts. The chain links TRBV20-1 to TRBJ2-5; 9 nucleotides match TRBD2. V lost 2 bases to trimming and J lost 4 bases; unmatched junction nucleotides: 8. The CDR3 is made up of 15 amino acids. Per germline, CDR1 DFQATT and CDR2 SNEGSKA (reference sequence). The CDR3 DNA reads as TGCAGTGCTAGACCCAGCGGGGGGCCTCGAGAGACCCAGTACTTC. Its protein product is CSARPSGGPRETQYF.

The V gene is TRBV5-1, the J gene TRBJ1-1, with 7 bases that match TRBD1. Trimming at V came to 0 bases and at J to 1 base, leaving 6 bases not matched to a gene. The germline V gene has CDR1 SGHRS and CDR2 YFSETQ. The CDR3 extends over 16 amino acids. CDR3 region: CASSLAWRGQNTEAFF. CDR3 DNA sequence: TGCGCCAGCAGCTTGGCGTGGAGGGGGCAGAACACTGAAGCTTTCTTT. The full variable domain, in which reference TRBV5-1 and TRBJ1-1 provide the parts outside the CDR3, is KAGVTQTPRYLIKTRGQQVTLSCSPISGHRSVSWYQQTPGQGLQFLFEYFSETQRNKGNFPGRFSGRQFSNSRSEMNVSTLELGDSALYLCASSLAWRGQNTEAFFGQGTRLTVV.

This clonotype was observed many times. This chain uses TRBV4-2 with TRBJ2-1; tentative D call: TRBD2 (5 bases). Trimming cost V 0 bases and J 6 bases, with 12 bases left between them. CDR1 and CDR2 from the germline V gene are LGHNA and YNFKEQ. There are 15 residues in the CDR3. The CDR3 DNA reads TGTGCCAGCAGCCAAGAGGGGAGCAGCTTCAATGAGCAGTTCTTC. Amino acids: CASSQEGSSFNEQFF.

The V call is TRBV7-2, the J call TRBJ1-5; D is ambiguous. The V gene lost 2 bases and the J gene lost 4 bases, with 6 bases spanning the gap. Germline V lookup: CDR1 SGHTA, CDR2 FQGNSA. CDR3 length equals 13 residues. DNA of the CDR3: TGTGCCAGCAGCTTACAGGAGAATCAGCCCCAGCATTTT. Its protein product is CASSLQENQPQHF. Full variable domain (missing parts from reference TRBV7-2 and TRBJ1-5): GAGVSQSPSNKVTEKGKDVELRCDPISGHTALYWYRQSLGQGLEFLIYFQGNSAPDKSGLPSDRFSAERTGGSVSTLTIQRTQQEDSAVYLCASSLQENQPQHFGDGTRLSIL.

This chain uses TRBV4-1 with TRBJ1-2, with 12 bases matching TRBD1. The CDR3 contains 14 residues. V shed 3 bases, J shed 7 bases, and the junction held 3 bases outside the gene matches. The V gene's germline CDR1 is MGHRA and CDR2 YSYEKL. CDR3 sequence: CASSQGQGATGYTF. The CDR3, as DNA: TGCGCCAGCAGCCAGGGACAGGGGGCTACTGGCTACACCTTC.

Concerning this clonotype: Mismatch with germline at one junction end may stem from a read error. The chain is built from TRBV12-3 or TRBV12-4 and TRBJ1-1, with no clear D. The CDR3 spans 20 residues. The CDR3 DNA sequence: TGTGCCAGTAGTTTAGCGTGGAGAGGCACACGCTCGGGTCTGAACACTGAAGCTTTCTTT. Translated, it gives CASSLAWRGTRSGLNTEAFF.

The chain is built from TRBV7-8 and TRBJ1-2, with D unresolved. CDR3 length: 14 residues. V lost 7 bases and J lost 0, with 12 bases in between. CDR1 is SGHVS, CDR2 FQNEAQ, per germline. As DNA, the CDR3 is TGTGCCAGCACCCCTGGCGGATCTAACTATGGCTACACCTTC. Protein sequence: CASTPGGSNYGYTF. Drawing the rest from reference TRBV7-8 and TRBJ1-2, the complete variable domain is GAGVSQSPRYKVAKRGQDVALRCDPISGHVSLFWYQQALGQGPEFLTYFQNEAQLDKSGLPSDRFFAERPEGSVSTLKIQRTQQEDSAVYLCASTPGGSNYGYTFGSGTRLTVV.

The sample holds many counts of this clonotype. The genes are TRBV13 and TRBJ2-1, with 9 bases matching TRBD1. CDR1 PRHDT and CDR2 FYEKMQ come from the germline V gene (reference sequence). Germline trimming cut 5 bases from V and 8 bases from J; bases unmatched to any gene: 10. The CDR3 has 15 amino acids. CDR3 protein: CASSPHRGRLDEQFF. CDR3 coding DNA: TGTGCCAGCAGCCCTCACAGGGGGCGTCTCGATGAGCAGTTCTTC.

This clonotype was seen at least ten times. V is TRBV20-1 and J is TRBJ2-7, with D perhaps TRBD2 (7 bases). The CDR3 has 13 residues. V was clipped by 3 bases and J by 0 bases, with 9 bases between them. CDR1 is DFQATT and CDR2 is SNEGSKA in the germline V gene (reference sequence). The CDR3 here is CSASGGPSYEQYF. The CDR3 nucleotides are TGCAGTGCTAGCGGGGGGCCCTCCTACGAGCAGTACTTC.

The sample holds many counts of this clonotype. This rearrangement joins TRBV29-1 to TRBJ2-1; 8 nucleotides line up with TRBD2. The CDR3 totals 14 residues. J was trimmed by 5 bases and V by 3 bases; bases with no gene match: 6. CDR1 SQVTM and CDR2 ANQGSEA come from the germline V gene. The CDR3 region has the DNA TGCAGCGTTGAGTCGAGCGGGGGAGACAATGAGCAGTTCTTC. This sequence encodes CSVESSGGDNEQFF.

This clonotype was seen repeatedly, ten times or more. V is TRBV5-1 and J is TRBJ1-4; 10 bases are a match to TRBD1. CDR3 length: 14 amino acids. With 5 bases clipped from V and 8 bases from J, the junction kept 6 bases outside the gene matches. Looked up from germline, CDR1 is SGHRS and CDR2 is YFSETQ. The CDR3 region is CASSTGTGAEKLFF. In DNA form, the CDR3 reads TGCGCCAGCAGTACCGGGACAGGGGCAGAAAAACTGTTTTTT.

The CDR3 protein is CASSFVRGNGETQYF. The CDR3 nucleotides read TGTGCCAGCAGCTTTGTACGGGGAAACGGAGAGACCCAGTACTTC. V is TRBV5-6 and J is TRBJ2-5; tentative D call: TRBD2 (5 bases). The CDR3 consists of 15 residues. The V gene lost 2 bases and the J gene lost 4 bases, with 15 bases spanning the gap. Germline V gene sequence: CDR1 SGHDT, CDR2 YYEEEE. Together with reference TRBV5-6 and TRBJ2-5, the CDR3 gives the full variable domain: DAGVTQSPTHLIKTRGQQVTLRCSPKSGHDTVSWYQQALGQGPQFIFQYYEEEERQRGNFPDRFSGHQFPNYSSELNVNALLLGDSALYLCASSFVRGNGETQYFGPGTRLLVL.

CDR3 loop: CASRPGLAGYQETQYF. The CDR3 nucleotides are TGTGCCAGCAGACCGGGACTAGCCGGGTACCAAGAGACCCAGTACTTC. This chain uses TRBV6-2 or TRBV6-3 with TRBJ2-5, with TRBD2 identical over 9 bases. The V gene end was trimmed by 6 bases and the J gene end by 0 bases; junction bases not matched to a gene: 8. Germline V lookup: CDR1 MNHEY, CDR2 SVGEGT. This CDR3 is 16 amino acids long.

J is TRBJ2-2 and V is TRBV5-1; D gene ambiguous. The CDR3 has 14 amino acids. Trimming stripped 4 bases from V and 1 base from J, with 8 bases between. Germline assignment: CDR1 SGHRS and CDR2 YFSETQ. The CDR3: CASSADKNTGELFF. Here the CDR3 DNA reads TGCGCCAGCAGCGCCGACAAGAACACCGGGGAGCTGTTTTTT.

This clonotype was observed a few times. The CDR3 DNA sequence: TGTGCCAGCAGCCAATCTTTCACAGATACGCAGTATTTT. It yields the protein CASSQSFTDTQYF. The gene calls are TRBV6-6 and TRBJ2-3; the D is unclear. This CDR3 has 13 residues. Germline assignment: CDR1 MNHNY and CDR2 SVGAGI (reference sequence). V lost 6 bases to trimming and J lost 2 bases, with 9 bases between them.

This clonotype has more than one count but fewer than ten. The chain employs TRBV5-1 and TRBJ1-1, with unresolved D. Per the germline V gene, CDR1 is SGHRS and CDR2 is YFSETQ. CDR3 length: 16 amino acids. Trimming pared 0 bases from V and 0 bases from J, leaving 12 bases between. In DNA, the CDR3 is TGCGCCAGCAGCTTGGAAGGCGCGGGTGTGAACACTGAAGCTTTCTTT. It encodes CASSLEGAGVNTEAFF.

This clonotype has ten or more counts. This sequence joins TRBV29-1 and TRBJ1-2; D is unresolved. The CDR3 has 12 amino acids. In germline, CDR1 is SQVTM, CDR2 ANQGSEA. With 1 base removed from V and 4 bases from J, the gap between germline ends came to 7 bases. The CDR3 sequence: CSVEGGVYGYTF. In nucleotides, the CDR3 is TGCAGCGTTGAAGGAGGCGTCTATGGCTACACCTTC.

This clonotype was counted only a few times. The chain carries TRBV5-1 and TRBJ2-2, with a weak D call TRBD1 (6 bases). This CDR3 is built from 16 residues. The V gene's germline CDR1 is SGHRS and CDR2 YFSETQ. Trimming removed 0 bases from V and 1 base from J, with 10 bases in between. The CDR3 nucleotides are TGCGCCAGCAGCTTGGTTGGGGGCGAGAACACCGGGGAGCTGTTTTTT. This sequence encodes CASSLVGGENTGELFF.

The sample holds many counts of this clonotype. This chain joins TRBV6-1 and TRBJ2-3; D not certain. CDR3 length: 15 amino acids. Deletions cut 6 bases from V and 4 bases from J, with 17 bases between. The germline V gene has CDR1 MNHNS and CDR2 SASEGT. The CDR3 reads CASSEPGRRPDTQYF. The CDR3 nucleotides read TGTGCCAGCAGCGAACCGGGCCGCCGGCCAGATACGCAGTATTTT.

This clonotype was detected many times. The chain links TRBV20-1 to TRBJ1-1; D gene unclear. Trimming stripped 1 base from V and 6 bases from J, with 15 bases between. CDR1 DFQATT and CDR2 SNEGSKA come from the germline V gene (reference sequence). CDR3 length equals 14 residues. The CDR3 DNA reads TGCAGTGCTAGAGGAAGAGGGCGGGTGTCTGAAGCTTTCTTT. This translates into CSARGRGRVSEAFF.

In its sample, this clonotype was seen a few times. This chain joins TRBV20-1 and TRBJ2-7, with 7 bases matching TRBD2. This CDR3 comprises 11 residues. Germline CDR1 is DFQATT and CDR2 is SNEGSKA (reference sequence). J gave up 11 bases and V 6 bases, and 10 bases lay outside the gene matches. CDR3 loop: CSARWGGGKYF. CDR3 coding DNA: TGCAGTGCCCGATGGGGGGGGGGAAAGTACTTC.